These 27 T cell receptor beta chains share one sample of origin, sequenced in a study of cytomegalovirus exposure and HLA in healthy donors. The PCR employed 60 Vbeta primers together with 13 Jbeta primers. Sequencing was performed with immunoSEQ multiplex PCR; in TCRdb, only in-frame clones are kept and a portion is missing. Its table lists approximately 52,000 clones. Sample: PBMCs. The source is a man between 50 and 59 years old in good health and CMV-seropositive.

The genes are TRBV2 and TRBJ1-2, with D possibly TRBD1 on 5 matching bases. CDR1 SNHLY and CDR2 FYNNEI come from the germline V gene. The CDR3 contains 14 residues. The V gene lost 3 bases and the J gene lost 8 bases, with 16 bases spanning the gap. The CDR3: CASSEDGTWGGYTF. The CDR3 DNA reads TGTGCCAGCAGTGAGGATGGGACTTGGGGCGGCTACACCTTC.

V and J are TRBV29-1 and TRBJ2-5; D is unresolved. Trimming shortened V by 5 bases and J by 4 bases, and 14 bases separated the two germline ends. CDR3 length: 13 residues. Per germline, CDR1 SQVTM and CDR2 ANQGSEA. In nucleotides, the CDR3 is TGCAGCGTTAGTACTCCGAGGAGAGAGACCCAGTACTTC. Residues: CSVSTPRRETQYF.

The chain has TRBV6-6 and TRBJ2-5; 9 bases are a match to TRBD2. The CDR3 extends over 16 amino acids. Germline V gene lookup returns CDR1 MNHNY and CDR2 SVGAGI (reference sequence). The trim removed 4 bases at V and 5 bases at J, leaving 11 bases unmatched. CDR3 DNA: TGTGCCAGCAGTTTTGTAGGTAGCGGGAGACCGGAGACCCAGTACTTC. This gives the protein CASSFVGSGRPETQYF.

With regard to this clone: This sample also contains other DNA sequences that code for the same CDR3. The chain combines TRBV18 with TRBJ1-6, with TRBD1 identical over 7 bases. CDR1 and CDR2 from the germline V gene are KGHSH and LQKENI. This CDR3 is built from 16 residues. The trim removed 6 bases at V and 3 bases at J, leaving 8 bases unmatched. The CDR3 nucleotides are TGTGCCAGCTCTCTTACGACAGGGAGCTATAATTCACCCCTCCACTTT. Residues: CASSLTTGSYNSPLHF.

The V call is TRBV18, the J call TRBJ2-7; TRBD1 matches at 8 bases. Looked up from germline, CDR1 is KGHSH and CDR2 is LQKENI. This CDR3 spans 15 amino acids. V shed 1 base and J 0 bases; nucleotides not matched to a gene: 2. As DNA, the CDR3 is TGTGCCAGCTCACCACGAGGACAGGGCTCCTACGAGCAGTACTTC. The encoded protein is CASSPRGQGSYEQYF.

The rearrangement links TRBV19 to TRBJ1-5; D is possibly TRBD1 (6 bases). CDR1 is LNHDA and CDR2 is SQIVND in the germline V gene (reference sequence). This CDR3 contains 15 residues. V was shortened by 3 bases and J by 5 bases, with 14 bases between the two germline ends. The CDR3 DNA follows: TGTGCCAGTAGTATTGGCGAGACAGGAGATCAGCCCCAGCATTTT. It encodes CASSIGETGDQPQHF.

The chain has TRBV5-1 and TRBJ2-2, with D possibly matching TRBD2 (5 bases). The CDR3 has 15 amino acids. The germline gives CDR1 SGHRS, CDR2 YFSETQ. V shed 0 bases and J shed 8 bases, with 14 bases lying between them. As DNA, the CDR3 is TGCGCCAGCAGCTTGGCCGCCACAGCGGCTGGGGAGCTGTTTTTT. It translates to CASSLAATAAGELFF.

The V gene is TRBV5-1, the J gene TRBJ2-6; a possible D gene is TRBD1 (5 bases). The CDR3 consists of 16 residues. CDR1 and CDR2 from the germline V gene are SGHRS and YFSETQ. The V end was cut by 4 bases, the J end by 4 bases, with 15 bases between. The CDR3 sequence: CASSPQGVWGANVLTF. CDR3 bases: TGCGCCAGCAGCCCCCAGGGCGTCTGGGGGGCCAACGTCCTGACTTTC.

The genes are TRBV7-9 and TRBJ1-2; the D is unclear. V was shortened by 4 bases and J by 8 bases, with 17 bases between the two germline ends. Germline assignment: CDR1 SEHNR and CDR2 FQNEAQ (reference sequence). The CDR3 has 14 residues. CDR3 loop: CASSSLRGKRGYTF. The CDR3 DNA is TGTGCCAGCAGCTCTTTACGGGGTAAAAGGGGCTACACCTTC. The full variable domain, completed using reference TRBV7-9 and TRBJ1-2, is DTGVSQNPRHKITKRGQNVTFRCDPISEHNRLYWYRQTLGQGPEFLTYFQNEAQLEKSRLLSDRFSAERPKGSFSTLEIQRTEQGDSAMYLCASSSLRGKRGYTFGSGTRLTVV.

The rearrangement uses TRBV19 and TRBJ1-1; 7 bases fit TRBD1. There are 13 residues in the CDR3. With V trimmed by 7 bases and J by 7 bases, 9 bases remained unmatched. Looked up from germline, CDR1 is LNHDA and CDR2 is SQIVND (reference sequence). The CDR3 bases are TGTGCCAGTACCGAAAGGGGGCGAGGTGAAGCTTTCTTT. It yields the protein CASTERGRGEAFF. Filled out from reference TRBV19 and TRBJ1-1, the complete variable domain reads DGGITQSPKYLFRKEGQNVTLSCEQNLNHDAMYWYRQDPGQGLRLIYYSQIVNDFQKGDIAEGYSVSREKKESFPLTVTSAQKNPTAFYLCASTERGRGEAFFGQGTRLTVV.

This rearrangement joins TRBV7-2 to TRBJ1-4; D is unclear. Trimming cost V 2 bases and J 5 bases, with 12 bases left between them. Germline assignment: CDR1 SGHTA and CDR2 FQGNSA. The CDR3 extends over 15 amino acids. CDR3 nucleotide sequence: TGTGCCAGCAGCTTAAAGGCAGGAATGAATGAAAAACTGTTTTTT. It is translated as CASSLKAGMNEKLFF.

This chain uses TRBV30 with TRBJ1-5, with D unresolved. Trimming left V 2 bases short and J 3 bases short, with 8 bases between. This CDR3 spans 13 amino acids. Germline assignment: CDR1 GTSNPN and CDR2 SVGIG (reference sequence). This CDR3 is CAWSKQNNQPQHF. DNA for the CDR3: TGTGCCTGGAGTAAACAGAACAATCAGCCCCAGCATTTT.

This rearrangement joins TRBV6-5 to TRBJ2-1; 9 bases align to TRBD1. Per germline, CDR1 MNHEY and CDR2 SVGAGI. V was clipped by 5 bases and J by 6 bases; unmatched bases: 8. The CDR3 is 15 amino acids. In DNA, the CDR3 is TGTGCCAGCAGTCTTGACAGGGGGGTAGCCAATGAGCAGTTCTTC. Its protein is CASSLDRGVANEQFF.

The V call is TRBV6-6, the J call TRBJ2-7; 7 positions agree with TRBD2. CDR1 MNHNY and CDR2 SVGAGI come from the germline V gene (reference sequence). The length of the CDR3 is 15 residues. V dropped 2 bases and J dropped 2; count of bases not matched to a gene: 6. Here the CDR3 DNA reads TGTGCCAGCAGTTACGGGAGGGGTCCCCCCTACGAGCAGTACTTC. Translated: CASSYGRGPPYEQYF.

V is TRBV5-6 and J is TRBJ2-1, with D maybe TRBD1 (6 bases). From germline, CDR1 is SGHDT and CDR2 YYEEEE. The CDR3 consists of 11 residues. Trimming took off 0 bases at V and 12 bases at J, with 7 bases between the two ends. CDR3 amino acids: CASSLGGGQFF. The CDR3 DNA reads TGTGCCAGCAGCTTGGGAGGGGGGCAGTTCTTC.

In DNA, the CDR3 is TGTGCCAGCAGTGATTGTGAGCTGCGGCGGGGAGGGAAACGGGCCTACGAGCAGTACTTC. It specifies CASSDCELRRGGKRAYEQYF. The chain uses TRBV6-4 and TRBJ2-7; 7 bases align to TRBD2. Germline assignment: CDR1 MRHNA and CDR2 SNTAGT. V gave up 3 bases and J gave up 2 bases; unmatched junction bases: 22. CDR3 length: 20 residues.

CDR3 nucleotide sequence: TGTGCCAGCAGCGTAGGGACTACTAGCACAGATACGCAGTATTTT. The encoded protein is CASSVGTTSTDTQYF. This chain uses TRBV9 with TRBJ2-3, with a weak D call TRBD2 (6 bases). This CDR3 has 15 residues. The germline CDR1 and CDR2 sequences are SGDLS and YYNGEE. V lost 0 bases and J lost 0, with 8 bases in between. Looking up the rest from reference TRBV9 and TRBJ2-3 gives the full variable domain: DSGVTQTPKHLITATGQRVTLRCSPRSGDLSVYWYQQSLDQGLQFLIQYYNGEERAKGNILERFSAQQFPDLHSELNLSSLELGDSALYFCASSVGTTSTDTQYFGPGTRLTVL.

The chain is built from TRBV4-3 and TRBJ2-7; weak D call: TRBD2 (5 bases). The CDR3 sequence is 15 residues long. Trimming cost V 0 bases and J 3 bases, with 12 bases left between them. Germline V CDR1 and CDR2: LGHNA, YSLEER. The CDR3 DNA sequence: TGCGCCAGCAGCCAAGAACTAGGCAGTAACTACGAGCAGTACTTC. It encodes CASSQELGSNYEQYF.

With regard to this clone: In the same sample, other DNA sequences code for this CDR3. The chain is built from TRBV18 and TRBJ2-3; 8 nucleotides match TRBD2. V shed 0 bases and J 6 bases; nucleotides not matched to a gene: 2. The germline V gene has CDR1 KGHSH and CDR2 LQKENI. The CDR3 is 14 amino acids. The CDR3 here is CASSPPSGSDTQYF. Here the CDR3 DNA reads TGTGCCAGCTCACCACCAAGCGGGAGTGATACGCAGTATTTT. Variable domain in full (rest from reference TRBV18 and TRBJ2-3): NAGVMQNPRHLVRRRGQEARLRCSPMKGHSHVYWYRQLPEEGLKFMVYLQKENIIDESGMPKERFSAEFPKEGPSILRIQQVVRGDSAAYFCASSPPSGSDTQYFGPGTRLTVL.

Note on this clone: The sample contains more than one DNA sequence encoding this CDR3. The chain employs TRBV18 and TRBJ1-2; the D gene is possibly TRBD1 (5 bases). V dropped 4 bases and J dropped 0 bases, with 9 bases sitting between them. From germline, CDR1 is KGHSH and CDR2 LQKENI. The CDR3 spans 14 residues. The CDR3 DNA is TGTGCCAGCTCACTTGACAGAGCTAACTATGGCTACACCTTC. Encoded protein: CASSLDRANYGYTF. Full variable domain (remainder filled in from reference TRBV18 and TRBJ1-2): NAGVMQNPRHLVRRRGQEARLRCSPMKGHSHVYWYRQLPEEGLKFMVYLQKENIIDESGMPKERFSAEFPKEGPSILRIQQVVRGDSAAYFCASSLDRANYGYTFGSGTRLTVV.

The chain combines TRBV28 with TRBJ2-7; D call uncertain. The germline V and J ends were trimmed by 4 bases and 0 bases, with 10 bases remaining between them. The length of the CDR3 is 14 residues. CDR1 MDHEN and CDR2 SYDVKM come from the germline V gene. CDR3 sequence reads: CASSSLPNSYEQYF. The CDR3 DNA follows: TGTGCCAGCAGTTCACTTCCCAACTCCTACGAGCAGTACTTC. Full variable domain (remainder filled in from reference TRBV28 and TRBJ2-7): DVKVTQSSRYLVKRTGEKVFLECVQDMDHENMFWYRQDPGLGLRLIYFSYDVKMKEKGDIPEGYSVSREKKERFSLILESASTNQTSMYLCASSSLPNSYEQYFGPGTRLTVT.

This rearrangement joins TRBV5-1 to TRBJ2-3; 15 bases are shared with TRBD2. Germline CDR1 reads SGHRS; CDR2 reads YFSETQ. The CDR3 loop spans 18 amino acids. Trimming removed 4 bases from V and 3 bases from J; junction bases left unmatched: 9. The CDR3 DNA is TGCGCCAGCAGCAGGAAAGGGACTAGCGGGGGGCCAACAGATACGCAGTATTTT. It specifies CASSRKGTSGGPTDTQYF.

The rearrangement joins TRBV7-9 to TRBJ1-2; D may be TRBD1 (5 bases). Per germline, CDR1 SEHNR and CDR2 FQNEAQ (reference sequence). The CDR3 is 15 amino acids. Trimming removed 5 bases at V and 2 bases at J, with 15 bases between. Written as DNA, the CDR3 is TGTGCCAGCAGCCGGACACTCGAGATGAACTATGGCTACACCTTC. Protein sequence: CASSRTLEMNYGYTF.

The chain is built from TRBV29-1 and TRBJ1-1; TRBD1 matches at 9 bases. Trimming took 6 bases from V and 1 from J; bases not matched to a gene: 9. The CDR3 has 15 amino acids. Germline CDR1 SQVTM, CDR2 ANQGSEA. The CDR3 loop reads CSVSRQGDRNTEAFF. The CDR3 region has the DNA TGCAGCGTAAGTAGACAGGGGGATCGGAACACTGAAGCTTTCTTT. Full variable domain (outside the CDR3, taken from reference TRBV29-1 and TRBJ1-1): SAVISQKPSRDICQRGTSLTIQCQVDSQVTMMFWYRQQPGQSLTLIATANQGSEATYESGFVIDKFPISRPNLTFSTLTVSNMSPEDSSIYLCSVSRQGDRNTEAFFGQGTRLTVV.

The chain carries TRBV18 and TRBJ1-4, with unresolved D. The CDR3 extends over 13 amino acids. Trimming cost V 5 bases and J 7 bases, with 11 bases left between them. The germline V gene has CDR1 KGHSH and CDR2 LQKENI. The DNA of the CDR3 is TGTGCCAGCTCAGATCTTCCCGGTGAAAAACTGTTTTTT. It codes for CASSDLPGEKLFF.

The chain combines TRBV4-2 with TRBJ2-7; 10 bases are shared with TRBD1. Germline CDR1 is LGHNA and CDR2 is YNFKEQ. V lost 0 bases and J lost 8; bases outside the gene matches: 13. The CDR3 length is 17 residues. CDR3 in DNA: TGTGCCAGCAGCCAAGATTTCCGACCGGGACAGGGGCTCAAGCAGTACTTC. Translation gives CASSQDFRPGQGLKQYF.

The chain has TRBV30 and TRBJ2-1; 8 bases match TRBD2. The ends lost 8 bases at V and 5 bases at J; junction bases unmatched: 2. The CDR3 contains 11 residues. Germline V gives CDR1 GTSNPN, CDR2 SVGIG (reference sequence). This chain's CDR3 is CAGRGDNEQFF. The CDR3 DNA is TGTGCCGGGCGGGGGGACAATGAGCAGTTCTTC.